Sequencing of this T cell receptor (beta chain) was carried out in a study of T-cell memory formation after mild COVID-19 (dated by TCRdb to the early 2020s). For the study in its entirety: Most TCR sequence clusters were specific to one of the two donors. T-cell clones expanding and contracting after mild COVID-19 in a couple of donors were tracked by longitudinal TCRalpha and TCRbeta repertoire sequencing. Two young, previously healthy adult volunteers, one female and one male, were included in the cohort.

Trimming takes 2 bases from V and 3 bases from J, and the germline ends sit 20 bases apart. The CDR3 holds 17 amino acids from the cysteine to the phenylalanine. Only the CDR3 part of the read is kept: 51 bases, read in frame from the first base. CDR1 MNHNY and CDR2 SVGAGI were looked up in the germline V gene (reference sequence). The paper's findings and limits, for the study overall: The study included only two mild cases, and larger cohorts that include severe cases with pre-infection samples were judged to be necessary. Some responding clones were found in pre-infection memory, which suggests that pre-existing cross-reactive memory T cells took part in the SARS-CoV-2 response. SARS-CoV-2 specificity of the second-wave clones peaking on day 37 was not confirmed. From day 15 to 85, contracting clones showed balanced CD4/CD8 phenotypes, whereas a second wave of clones that expanded from day 15 to 37 leaned towards CD4+. Contracting CD4+ clones were located mainly in the CM and EM memory subsets, whereas CD8+ clones were found to be enriched in EMRA.

With respect to this clonotype: Its antigen is not yet known. The sample holds no much larger clone one base away, and base qualities are not on file.

Ficoll-Paque density gradient centrifugation was the method used to isolate PBMCs. Sequenced on an Illumina NovaSeq 6000. cDNA libraries for TCRalpha and TCRbeta were prepared by 5'RACE using constant-segment primers, with sample barcodes and unique molecular identifiers added. Trizol reagent was used to extract RNA from every sample. Library amplification was performed in two PCR steps, and a second sample barcode and Illumina TruSeq adapters were introduced in the second step. Sequencing of the libraries was done on an Illumina NovaSeq, producing 2 x 150 bp paired-end reads. Per the source publication's procedure: With migec v1.2.7, reads were demultiplexed and then collapsed into UMI-guided consensus sequences. Using mixcr v2.1.11, UMI consensuses were aligned to TRA and TRB V and J templates and then assembled into clonotypes. A clonotype was counted as expanded or contracted only if both edgeR and NoisET called the change significant, with noise models trained on biological replicates. For edgeR calls, a false discovery rate-adjusted p below 0.01 and a log2 fold-change threshold of 1 were applied. As an exploratory analysis of dynamics, PCA with hierarchical clustering was applied to max-normalized trajectories of the 1000 most abundant clonotypes. Separately sequenced CD4+ and CD8+ repertoires were used to assign the CD4 or CD8 phenotype of responding clones. The public reads were run again by TCRdb, first through fastp at Q25 and then through MiXCR, and only productive beta chains were kept. Rows with one shared CDR3 protein collapse into an entry with the most common genes and DNA. The V and J calls here are based on TCRdb, not the publication. In all, the sample holds around 200,000 distinct CDR3 sequences, and 20% to 25% of those were seen once. The top ten clones comprise roughly 24% of the sample.

The sample consisted of PBMCs or a T cell subset sorted from them (not recorded which). The sequence came from an adult woman who had mild COVID-19 (a few samples of this study predate the infection). The sample titles of this study are shuffled in the database, so cell type and time point are left out; the donor was told from shared clones. The rearrangement joined TRBV6-6 to TRBJ2-7, and perhaps TRBD1 as D gene, on 5 matching bases. In nucleotide form, the sequence is TGTGCCAGCAGTTACCTCTCCAACAGGCACCAACTCTACGAGCAGTACTTC. Its protein product is CASSYLSNRHQLYEQYF.